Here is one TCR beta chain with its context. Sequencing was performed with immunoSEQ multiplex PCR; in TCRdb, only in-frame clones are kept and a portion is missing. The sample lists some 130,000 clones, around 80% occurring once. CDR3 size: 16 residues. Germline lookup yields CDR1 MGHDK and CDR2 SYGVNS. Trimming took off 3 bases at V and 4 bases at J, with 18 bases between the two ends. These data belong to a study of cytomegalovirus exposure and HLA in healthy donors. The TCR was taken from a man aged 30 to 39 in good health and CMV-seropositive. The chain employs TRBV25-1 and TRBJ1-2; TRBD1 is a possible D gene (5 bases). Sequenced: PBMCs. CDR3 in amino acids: CASSDRGLGGSYGYTF. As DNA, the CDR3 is TGTGCCAGCAGTGACCGGGGACTCGGGGGGTCCTATGGCTACACCTTC.